The 3 T cell receptor beta chains below were found in one sample sequenced in a study of early T cells in non-severe SARS-CoV-2 infection. A single record per CDR3 protein comes from TCRdb applying MiXCR to the 5' RACE reads. The repertoire has tens of thousands of distinct CDR3 sequences, about 9.1% of them found once; the top ten carry over 8.5%. Material for sequencing was whole blood. Source of these receptors: an adult who was a healthcare worker with PCR-confirmed SARS-CoV-2 infection or an uninfected control (not recorded which).

The J gene is TRBJ2-3, the V gene TRBV6-6; D uncertain. V was pared by 5 bases and J by 6 bases, with 9 bases between. The CDR3 has 12 residues. Germline values: CDR1 MNHNY, CDR2 SVGAGI (reference sequence). CDR3 sequence reads: CASSPDGDTQYF. The CDR3 DNA sequence: TGTGCCAGCAGTCCCGACGGGGATACGCAGTATTTT.

This clonotype was counted at least ten times. No DNA is shown, since the ends of the CDR3 on it are uncertain; the CDR3 is the one TCRdb lists. V and J are TRBV7-2 and TRBJ1-4; the table gives TRBD1 as D, unverified against the DNA. In germline, CDR1 is SGHTA, CDR2 FQGNSA. The CDR3 adds up to 14 amino acids, both ends counted. CDR3 residues: CASSQTGVGKNCFF.

The chain couples TRBV7-2 to TRBJ1-1; D unclear. Looked up from germline, CDR1 is SGHTA and CDR2 is FQGNSA. The CDR3 contains 11 residues. V dropped 3 bases and J dropped 5 bases, with 4 bases sitting between them. The CDR3 loop is CASSFRTEAFF. DNA of the CDR3: TGTGCCAGCAGCTTTCGGACTGAAGCTTTCTTT.